This TCR beta chain is drawn from a study of CXCR3-negative and CXCR3-positive naive CD8 T cells. Whole-study findings and limits: A higher hydrophobicity marked the TRB CDR3s of CXCR3-positive naive cells versus CXCR3-negative naive cells. Much lower diversity was found in memory CD8+ cells, while both naive subsets had comparably high diversity. Similar levels of surface CD5 were seen between naive subsets; TCR strength was inferred from TRB CDR3 properties.

For this clonotype: The antigen remains undetermined.

UMI-labeled 5' RACE TRB cDNA libraries were prepared from the cells. TCRdb reworked the 5' RACE reads into one entry per CDR3 protein, no DNA. In all, the sample yields 100,000 or so distinct CDR3 sequences. Germline V gene data show CDR1 as DFQATT and CDR2 as SNEGSKA (reference sequence). This CDR3 has 14 amino acids. The sequenced material came from naive CXCR3- CD8+ T cells from blood. Specified subset: CD45RO-CCR7+CD27+CD95- naive CD8+ T cells lacking CXCR3 (TNR3-). The receptor was isolated from a human donor in good health. Some clones in this sample may be carry-over from other donors' samples. V is TRBV20-1 and J is TRBJ2-3. CDR3 protein: CSARGLPRGDTQYF.